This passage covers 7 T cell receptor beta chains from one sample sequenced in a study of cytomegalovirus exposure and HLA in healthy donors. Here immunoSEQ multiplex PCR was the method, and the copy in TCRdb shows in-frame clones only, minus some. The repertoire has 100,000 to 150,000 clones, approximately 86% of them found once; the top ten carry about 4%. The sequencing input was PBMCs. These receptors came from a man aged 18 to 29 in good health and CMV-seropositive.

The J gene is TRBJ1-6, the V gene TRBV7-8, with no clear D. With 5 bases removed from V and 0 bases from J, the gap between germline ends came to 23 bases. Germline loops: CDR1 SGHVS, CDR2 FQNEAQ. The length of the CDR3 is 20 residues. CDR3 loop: CASSATTSPGGSSYNSPLHF. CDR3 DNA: TGTGCCAGCAGCGCCACGACGAGTCCGGGCGGGAGCTCCTATAATTCACCCCTCCACTTT.

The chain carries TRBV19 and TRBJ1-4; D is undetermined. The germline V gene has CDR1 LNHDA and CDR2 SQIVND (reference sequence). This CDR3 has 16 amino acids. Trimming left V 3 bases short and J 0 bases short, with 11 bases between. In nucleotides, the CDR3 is TGTGCCAGTAGTATGAAGCCCTCTCCAACTAATGAAAAACTGTTTTTT. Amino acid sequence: CASSMKPSPTNEKLFF.

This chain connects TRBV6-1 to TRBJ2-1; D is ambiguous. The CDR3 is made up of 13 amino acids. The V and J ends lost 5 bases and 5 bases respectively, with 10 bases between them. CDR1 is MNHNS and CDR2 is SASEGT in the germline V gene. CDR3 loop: CASSSDTHNEQFF. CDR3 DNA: TGTGCCAGCAGTTCCGACACCCACAATGAGCAGTTCTTC.

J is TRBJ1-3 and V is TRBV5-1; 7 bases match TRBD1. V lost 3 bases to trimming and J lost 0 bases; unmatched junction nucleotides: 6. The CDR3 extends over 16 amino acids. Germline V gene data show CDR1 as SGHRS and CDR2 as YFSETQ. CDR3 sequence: CASSSDRPSSGNTIYF. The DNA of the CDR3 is TGCGCCAGCAGCTCGGACAGGCCGAGCTCTGGAAACACCATATATTTT.

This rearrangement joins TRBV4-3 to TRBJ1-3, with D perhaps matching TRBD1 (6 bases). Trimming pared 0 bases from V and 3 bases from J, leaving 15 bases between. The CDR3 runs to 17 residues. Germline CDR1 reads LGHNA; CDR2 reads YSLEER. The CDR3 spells CASSQDLQGRLGNTIYF. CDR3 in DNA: TGCGCCAGCAGCCAAGATCTACAGGGTAGGCTTGGAAACACCATATATTTT.

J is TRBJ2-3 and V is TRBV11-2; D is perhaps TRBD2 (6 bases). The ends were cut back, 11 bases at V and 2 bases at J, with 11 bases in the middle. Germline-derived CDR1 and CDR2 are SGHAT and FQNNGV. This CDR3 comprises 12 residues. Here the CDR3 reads CAVGGNTDTQYF. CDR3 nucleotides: TGTGCCGTGGGGGGTAACACAGATACGCAGTATTTT.

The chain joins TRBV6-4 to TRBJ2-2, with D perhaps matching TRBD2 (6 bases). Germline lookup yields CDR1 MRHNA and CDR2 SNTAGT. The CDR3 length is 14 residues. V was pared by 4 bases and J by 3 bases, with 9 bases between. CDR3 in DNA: TGTGCCAGCAGTGGAGGAGGGGACACCGGGGAGCTGTTTTTT. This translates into CASSGGGDTGELFF.